This T cell receptor beta chain was sequenced in a study of tumor-infiltrating lymphocytes in localized non-small cell lung cancer. Study findings and constraints: Different pieces of the same tissue went to different assays, confounding technical variation with intratumor heterogeneity. Higher tumor T cell infiltration than in uninvolved lung was supported by TCRbeta sequencing.

Method: immunoSEQ multiplex PCR; TCRdb's copy keeps in-frame clones and lacks some. The sample has 23,000 or so clones, approximately 64% seen once. Regarding this clone: Its antigen remains unidentified.

Material: lung tumor tissue. The sequence derives from a human donor with non-small cell lung cancer.

The CDR3 sequence: CASSLAGRAVLPRNEQFF. The CDR3 DNA follows: TGCGCCAGCAGCTTGGCGGGTCGAGCGGTCCTTCCCAGGAATGAGCAGTTCTTC. The chain carries TRBV5-1 and TRBJ2-1, with a possible D match to TRBD2 (5 bases). Trimming removed 0 bases from V and 7 bases from J, with 23 bases in between. The length of the CDR3 is 18 residues. The germline gives CDR1 SGHRS, CDR2 YFSETQ. Looking up the rest from reference TRBV5-1 and TRBJ2-1 gives the full variable domain: KAGVTQTPRYLIKTRGQQVTLSCSPISGHRSVSWYQQTPGQGLQFLFEYFSETQRNKGNFPGRFSGRQFSNSRSEMNVSTLELGDSALYLCASSLAGRAVLPRNEQFFGPGTRLTVL.